This is a list of T cell receptor beta chains from one sample in a study of early T cells in non-severe SARS-CoV-2 infection. TCRdb passed the 5' RACE reads through MiXCR, listing each CDR3 protein once. The sample has 30,000 to 40,000 distinct CDR3 sequences, about 5% seen once. Sequenced material: whole blood. All receptors derive from an adult who was a healthcare worker with PCR-confirmed SARS-CoV-2 infection or an uninfected control (not recorded which). The CDR3 runs from the conserved cysteine through the conserved F or W. The D gene is left open where the match is weak. The size field is filled for only some rows; it gives once, few, many or a size class.

many	TRBV6-1	TRBJ2-1	.	CASGSREAYNEQFF	TGTGCCAGCGGCAGCAGGGAAGCCTACAATGAGCAGTTCTTC
many	TRBV19	TRBJ2-1	.	CASSIGQVAYNEQFF	TGTGCCAGTAGTATCGGGCAGGTCGCGTACAATGAGCAGTTCTTC
many	TRBV18	TRBJ1-4	.	CASSPPGQGFGEKLFF	TGTGCCAGCTCACCACCGGGGCAGGGGTTCGGTGAAAAACTGTTTTTT
few	TRBV29-1	TRBJ1-6	.	CSVVIAGGGNSPLHF	TGCAGCGTTGTAATCGCTGGAGGGGGTAATTCACCCCTCCACTTT
.	TRBV6-5	TRBJ2-2	.	CASRDRTNTGELFF	TGTGCCAGCAGAGATAGAACGAACACCGGGGAGCTGTTTTTT
many	TRBV5-1	TRBJ2-1	.	CASSGTANNEQFF	TGCGCCAGCAGCGGTACAGCGAACAATGAGCAGTTCTTC
many	TRBV28	TRBJ2-7	.	CASRSSPYEQYF	TGTGCCAGCCGATCCTCTCCTTACGAGCAGTACTTC
.	TRBV24-1	TRBJ2-2	TRBD1	CATSERPGQGAPNTGELFF	TGTGCCACCAGTGAGAGACCGGGACAGGGGGCCCCGAACACCGGGGAGCTGTTTTTT
many	TRBV4-2	TRBJ2-3	.	CASSQESKPRTDTQYF	TGTGCCAGCAGCCAAGAGTCCAAGCCTCGCACAGATACGCAGTATTTT
few	TRBV6-1	TRBJ1-3	.	CASSERGRSGNTIYF	TGTGCCAGCAGTGAACGGGGGCGCTCTGGAAACACCATATATTTT
few	TRBV12-3/TRBV12-4	TRBJ1-6	.	CASSFKGDASSYNSPLHF	TGTGCCAGCAGTTTTAAGGGGGACGCCAGCTCCTATAATTCACCCCTCCACTTT
few	TRBV2	TRBJ2-1	TRBD2	CASSSPLAGVYNEQFF	TGTGCCAGCAGTTCCCCCCTAGCGGGGGTCTACAATGAGCAGTTCTTC
many	TRBV2	TRBJ1-1	TRBD1	CASSKLGTGANTEAFF	TGTGCCAGCAGTAAGTTGGGGACAGGGGCGAACACTGAAGCTTTCTTT
many	TRBV6-5	TRBJ2-1	.	CASSLPGASSYNEQFF	TGTGCCAGCAGTCTCCCGGGCGCGAGCTCCTACAATGAGCAGTTCTTC
many	TRBV9	TRBJ2-4	.	CASSRGNIQYF	TGTGCCAGCAGCAGGGGAAACATTCAGTACTTC
many	TRBV14	TRBJ2-7	.	CASSPLPRGAQYF	TGTGCCAGCAGCCCATTACCTAGGGGGGCGCAGTACTTC
many	TRBV7-6	TRBJ2-2	.	CASSLGSALNTGELFF	TGTGCCAGCAGCTTAGGTTCGGCCCTAAACACCGGGGAGCTGTTTTTT
.	TRBV9	TRBJ2-2	.	CASSVVQSGELFF	TGTGCCAGCAGCGTAGTACAGTCCGGGGAGCTGTTTTTT
.	TRBV5-6	TRBJ2-3	.	CASSSPLSRGTDTQYF	TGTGCCAGCAGCTCCCCTCTGAGCAGGGGAACAGATACGCAGTATTTT
many	TRBV5-1	TRBJ2-5	.	CASSHDGPEETQYF	TGCGCCAGCAGTCATGACGGACCCGAAGAGACCCAGTACTTC
many	TRBV4-1	TRBJ2-7	.	CASSQDFGGRSEQYF	TGCGCCAGCAGCCAAGATTTCGGGGGCCGCAGCGAGCAGTACTTC
.	TRBV3-1	TRBJ2-2	.	CASSQYRIGELFF	TGTGCCAGCAGCCAATATCGGATCGGGGAGCTGTTTTTT
.	TRBV7-9	TRBJ2-2	.	CASSRAGKNTGELFF	TGTGCCAGCAGCAGGGCGGGGAAGAACACCGGGGAGCTGTTTTTT
few	TRBV12-3/TRBV12-4	TRBJ2-2	.	CASSRTATGELFF	TGTGCCAGCAGCCGGACAGCCACCGGGGAGCTGTTTTTT
many	TRBV7-3	TRBJ2-5	TRBD2	CASSPLSSGVETQYF	TGTGCCAGCAGCCCCCTGAGTAGCGGGGTCGAGACCCAGTACTTC
many	TRBV7-9	TRBJ1-6	.	CASRMNQASYNSPLHF	TGTGCCAGCAGAATGAACCAGGCCTCCTATAATTCACCCCTCCACTTT
.	TRBV5-1	TRBJ2-7	TRBD1	CASQAGTGRNEQYF	TGCGCCAGTCAAGCCGGGACAGGGAGGAACGAGCAGTACTTC
many	TRBV18	TRBJ1-1	.	CASSPPSSSTEAFF	TGTGCCAGCTCACCACCGTCATCCAGCACTGAAGCTTTCTTT
few	TRBV10-3	TRBJ1-1	.	CAIMPGTGITEAFF	TGTGCCATCATGCCGGGAACAGGAATCACTGAAGCTTTCTTT
few	TRBV7-6	TRBJ1-3	.	CASSLSGIGSGNTIYF	TGTGCCAGCAGCTTATCTGGGATCGGCTCTGGAAACACCATATATTTT
few	TRBV20-1	TRBJ1-1	TRBD1	CSAKDRVDTEAFF	TGCAGTGCTAAGGACAGGGTCGACACTGAAGCTTTCTTT
many	TRBV5-1	TRBJ1-1	TRBD1	CASSAQQGAWTEAFF	TGCGCCAGCAGCGCGCAACAGGGGGCGTGGACTGAAGCTTTCTTT
.	TRBV6-2/TRBV6-3	TRBJ2-7	.	CASSYSGAVAYEQYF	TGTGCCAGCAGTTACTCAGGCGCAGTCGCCTACGAGCAGTACTTC
many	TRBV5-1	TRBJ1-5	.	CASSTGPQRVGQPQHF	TGCGCCAGCTCCACCGGGCCCCAGAGGGTTGGCCAGCCCCAGCATTTT
.	TRBV12-3/TRBV12-4	TRBJ2-5	TRBD2	CASSLTGGETQYF	TGTGCCAGCAGTTTAACGGGGGGTGAGACCCAGTACTTC
.	TRBV12-3/TRBV12-4	TRBJ2-7	TRBD1	CASSSTGSDSEQYF	TGTGCCAGCAGTTCGACAGGGAGTGATTCCGAGCAGTACTTC
few	TRBV29-1	TRBJ1-3	.	CSVSTSSGNTIYF	TGCAGCGTTTCGACCAGCTCTGGAAACACCATATATTTT
many	TRBV5-1	TRBJ1-6	TRBD1	CASSLDRAANSPLHF	TGCGCCAGCAGCTTAGACAGGGCGGCTAATTCACCCCTCCACTTT
.	TRBV6-2/TRBV6-3	TRBJ1-5	.	CASSWDRYSNQPQHF	TGTGCCAGCAGTTGGGACCGATATAGCAATCAGCCCCAGCATTTT
few	TRBV4-2	TRBJ2-5	TRBD1	CASSQSQGAETQYF	TGTGCCAGCAGCCAATCCCAGGGGGCCGAGACCCAGTACTTC
many	TRBV27	TRBJ1-1	.	CASSLGIQGTEAFF	TGTGCCAGCAGTTTGGGGATACAGGGAACTGAAGCTTTCTTT
many	TRBV27	TRBJ1-5	.	CASSLGQGTQPQHF	TGTGCCAGCAGTTTAGGCCAAGGGACTCAGCCCCAGCATTTT
.	TRBV10-3	TRBJ2-5	TRBD2	CAISGLADRQETQYF	TGTGCCATCAGCGGACTAGCGGACCGCCAAGAGACCCAGTACTTC
few	TRBV12-3/TRBV12-4	TRBJ2-7	TRBD1	CASSSGTGREQYF	TGTGCCAGCAGTTCCGGGACAGGGCGGGAGCAGTACTTC
many	TRBV20-1	TRBJ1-1	.	CSAKFWGGTEAFF	TGCAGTGCTAAATTCTGGGGGGGTACTGAAGCTTTCTTT
.	TRBV7-3	TRBJ2-3	.	CASSLTREDTQYF	TGTGCCAGCAGCTTAACGCGTGAGGATACGCAGTATTTT